Below are 27 T cell receptor beta chains sequenced from a single sample in a study of control samples from healthy donors and cancer patients. The table came from immunoSEQ multiplex PCR; TCRdb's copy has only in-frame clones and leaves some out. The data show under 200,000 clones, roughly 89% seen once. The sequenced sample consisted of blood. Receptor source: a woman aged 25-40 years in good health.

The rearrangement joins TRBV4-1 to TRBJ1-2, with 9 bases fitting TRBD1. From germline, CDR1 is MGHRA and CDR2 YSYEKL. The V segment lost 0 bases and the J segment 4 bases; nucleotides outside the gene matches: 3. This CDR3 comprises 15 residues. CDR3 sequence reads: CASSQEQGAGYGYTF. Written as DNA, the CDR3 is TGCGCCAGCAGCCAAGAACAGGGGGCGGGCTATGGCTACACCTTC.

As to this clone: The sample carries other DNA sequences with the same CDR3. V and J are TRBV29-1 and TRBJ1-1; D not certain. Trimming left V 0 bases short and J 4 bases short, with 12 bases between. This CDR3 has 14 residues. CDR1 and CDR2 (germline): SQVTM, ANQGSEA. The DNA of the CDR3 is TGCAGCGTTGAAGAATGGGCTTGGGGCACTGAAGCTTTCTTT. The encoded protein is CSVEEWAWGTEAFF.

The chain carries TRBV5-4 and TRBJ2-1, with 15 positions matching TRBD2. CDR1 SGHNT and CDR2 YYREEE come from the germline V gene (reference sequence). The CDR3 length is 15 residues. The V and J ends lost 3 bases and 8 bases, in that order; junction bases with no gene match: 3. The CDR3, as DNA: TGTGCCAGCAGCTCAGGACTAGCGGGGGGGCATGAGCAGTTCTTC. Translation: CASSSGLAGGHEQFF.

The chain carries TRBV11-3 and TRBJ1-2; 9 nucleotides agree with TRBD1. The CDR3 length is 12 residues. The trim removed 6 bases at V and 6 bases at J, leaving 2 bases unmatched. Germline V lookup: CDR1 SGHNT, CDR2 YENEEA. The CDR3, as DNA: TGTGCCAGCAGAGGACAGGGGCATGGCTACACCTTC. Its translation is CASRGQGHGYTF. The whole variable domain, filled in from reference TRBV11-3 and TRBJ1-2, reads EAGVVQSPRYKIIEKKQPVAFWCNPISGHNTLYWYLQNLGQGPELLIRYENEEAVDDSQLPKDRFSAERLKGVDSTLKIQPAELGDSAVYLCASRGQGHGYTFGSGTRLTVV.

The V call is TRBV3-1 (or the pseudogene TRBV3-2), the J call TRBJ2-5; tentative D call: TRBD2 (6 bases). CDR1 is LGHDT and CDR2 is YNNKEL in the germline V gene (reference sequence). The CDR3 is 17 residues long. The V end was cut by 4 bases, the J end by 0 bases, with 18 bases between. The CDR3 spells CASSPYIPGLDQETQYF. The CDR3 nucleotides are TGTGCCAGCAGCCCCTATATACCGGGACTCGACCAAGAGACCCAGTACTTC.

The rearrangement uses TRBV18 and TRBJ2-5; 9 bases fit TRBD1. Trimming at V came to 6 bases and at J to 2 bases, leaving 10 bases not matched to a gene. Germline V gives CDR1 KGHSH, CDR2 LQKENI. The CDR3 covers 16 residues. The CDR3 protein is CASSLVGTGSQETQYF. The CDR3 DNA reads TGTGCCAGCTCCCTAGTCGGGACAGGGTCACAAGAGACCCAGTACTTC.

The V gene is TRBV5-4, the J gene TRBJ2-1, with 10 bases that match TRBD2. Trimming removed 4 bases from V and 2 bases from J; junction bases left unmatched: 3. CDR1 is SGHNT, CDR2 YYREEE, per germline (reference sequence). CDR3 size: 15 residues. For the CDR3, the DNA is TGTGCCAGCAGCCCTAGCGGGGGACCCTACAATGAGCAGTTCTTC. Its protein product is CASSPSGGPYNEQFF. Full variable domain (remainder filled in from reference TRBV5-4 and TRBJ2-1): ETGVTQSPTHLIKTRGQQVTLRCSSQSGHNTVSWYQQALGQGPQFIFQYYREEENGRGNFPPRFSGLQFPNYSSELNVNALELDDSALYLCASSPSGGPYNEQFFGPGTRLTVL.

The chain employs TRBV29-1 and TRBJ2-1; 10 bases line up with TRBD1. Germline loops: CDR1 SQVTM, CDR2 ANQGSEA. CDR3 length: 15 residues. The junction had 8 bases not matched to a gene; V was cut back by 2 bases and J by 7 bases. CDR3 sequence: CSVEIPTGGVNEQFF. DNA of the CDR3: TGCAGCGTTGAAATCCCGACAGGGGGCGTGAATGAGCAGTTCTTC.

The chain carries TRBV29-1 and TRBJ1-2; D is undetermined. V was cut by 3 bases and J by 5 bases, with 10 bases left in between. The germline V gene has CDR1 SQVTM and CDR2 ANQGSEA. The CDR3 covers 12 residues. CDR3 nucleotide sequence: TGCAGCGTTGATCCAGGTTGGTATGGCTACACCTTC. Translating it yields CSVDPGWYGYTF. Full variable domain (remainder filled in from reference TRBV29-1 and TRBJ1-2): SAVISQKPSRDICQRGTSLTIQCQVDSQVTMMFWYRQQPGQSLTLIATANQGSEATYESGFVIDKFPISRPNLTFSTLTVSNMSPEDSSIYLCSVDPGWYGYTFGSGTRLTVV.

Details on this clone: This sample also contains other DNA sequences that code for the same CDR3. This chain connects TRBV7-2 to TRBJ1-1; 8 bases fit TRBD1. Germline assignment: CDR1 SGHTA and CDR2 FQGNSA. CDR3 size: 15 residues. Germline trimming cut 5 bases from V and 4 bases from J; bases unmatched to any gene: 9. CDR3 nucleotide sequence: TGTGCCAGCAGCCCTACGGACAGGGCGGCCACTGAAGCTTTCTTT. This translates into CASSPTDRAATEAFF.

The J gene is TRBJ2-3, the V gene TRBV20-1; TRBD1 agrees at 7 bases. The length of the CDR3 is 14 residues. Germline-derived CDR1 and CDR2 are DFQATT and SNEGSKA (reference sequence). The trim removed 3 bases at V and 0 bases at J, leaving 3 bases unmatched. The CDR3 coding sequence is TGCAGTGCTAGTAGGGACAGTAGCACAGATACGCAGTATTTT. It yields the protein CSASRDSSTDTQYF.

The V call is TRBV7-9, the J call TRBJ2-1; 9 nucleotides align to TRBD1. The CDR3 sequence is 18 residues long. In germline, CDR1 is SEHNR, CDR2 FQNEAQ (reference sequence). Losses at the gene ends were 2 bases for V and 0 bases for J; bases not matched to a gene: 8. Here the CDR3 reads CASSLPAGTGSSYNEQFF. The CDR3 coding sequence is TGTGCCAGCAGCTTACCCGCCGGGACAGGGAGCTCCTACAATGAGCAGTTCTTC.

This clone was picked up one time. The chain couples TRBV9 to TRBJ1-1; D gene ambiguous. V shed 6 bases and J shed 6 bases, with 15 bases lying between them. The CDR3 has 13 residues. Germline assignment: CDR1 SGDLS and CDR2 YYNGEE. Written as DNA, the CDR3 is TGTGCCAGCATTCCCACAAGCGGCGCTGAAGCTTTCTTT. Its translation is CASIPTSGAEAFF.

This clone has just one count. The rearrangement links TRBV28 to TRBJ1-2; 7 positions match TRBD1. V was pared by 2 bases and J by 5 bases, with 5 bases of the junction left unmatched. The CDR3 has 14 amino acids. Per the germline V gene, CDR1 is MDHEN and CDR2 is SYDVKM. The CDR3 DNA reads as TGTGCCAGCAGTTTAAGCGGGACAGTTTATGGCTACACCTTC. It codes for CASSLSGTVYGYTF.

The rearrangement joins TRBV7-9 to TRBJ2-4, with 13 bases fitting TRBD2. The CDR3 length is 17 residues. Germline V gives CDR1 SEHNR, CDR2 FQNEAQ (reference sequence). The V gene end was trimmed by 3 bases and the J gene end by 5 bases; junction bases not matched to a gene: 7. In DNA, the CDR3 is TGTGCCAGCAGCTTGAGTCGGACTAGCGGGAGTGAAAACATTCAGTACTTC. Translated: CASSLSRTSGSENIQYF.

J is TRBJ2-1 and V is TRBV9, with 12 bases fitting TRBD2. The CDR3 runs 15 residues. Germline V gives CDR1 SGDLS, CDR2 YYNGEE. V gave up 5 bases and J gave up 7 bases; unmatched junction bases: 7. The CDR3 DNA reads as TGTGCCAGCAGTCCTAGCGGGAGGGGTGATAATGAGCAGTTCTTC. This codes for CASSPSGRGDNEQFF.

This chain connects TRBV5-4 to TRBJ2-1; TRBD2 might be the D (5 bases). V gave up 2 bases and J gave up 6 bases, with 18 bases separating them. The germline V gene has CDR1 SGHNT and CDR2 YYREEE (reference sequence). The CDR3 sequence is 16 residues long. CDR3 residues: CASSFGDSGISNEQFF. CDR3 nucleotides: TGTGCCAGCAGCTTCGGCGACTCCGGGATTTCCAATGAGCAGTTCTTC. Variable domain in full (rest from reference TRBV5-4 and TRBJ2-1): ETGVTQSPTHLIKTRGQQVTLRCSSQSGHNTVSWYQQALGQGPQFIFQYYREEENGRGNFPPRFSGLQFPNYSSELNVNALELDDSALYLCASSFGDSGISNEQFFGPGTRLTVL.

J is TRBJ2-5 and V is TRBV21-1; the DNA was not used to check the table's D call, TRBD2. TRBV21-1 is labeled a pseudogene. This CDR3 comprises 15 residues. CDR3 DNA: TGTGCCAGCAGCAAAGGACGGGAGGGCGGGGAGACCCAGTACTTC. This codes for CASSKGREGGETQYF.

V usage is TRBV6-1 and J usage is TRBJ2-5, with D unresolved. Looked up from germline, CDR1 is MNHNS and CDR2 is SASEGT. V shed 2 bases and J shed 2 bases, with 9 bases lying between them. The CDR3 spans 14 residues. CDR3 coding DNA: TGTGCCAGCAGTGAAATAGGGCGTCAAGAGACCCAGTACTTC. Encoded protein: CASSEIGRQETQYF.

This chain links TRBV4-3 with TRBJ2-3, with TRBD2 matching over 9 bases. Germline V gene sequence: CDR1 LGHNA, CDR2 YSLEER. This CDR3 comprises 18 residues. The V segment lost 0 bases and the J segment 2 bases; nucleotides outside the gene matches: 9. CDR3 coding DNA: TGCGCCAGCAGCCAAGATCAGCTAGCGGGACTCCTCACAGATACGCAGTATTTT. Translated: CASSQDQLAGLLTDTQYF.

This chain connects TRBV19 to TRBJ1-4, with 10 nucleotides matching TRBD1. The germline V gene has CDR1 LNHDA and CDR2 SQIVND (reference sequence). V was clipped by 6 bases and J by 10 bases; unmatched bases: 8. The CDR3 extends over 14 amino acids. CDR3 DNA sequence: TGTGCCAGTAGCAGGACAGGGGGATCTGGAAAACTGTTTTTT. It encodes CASSRTGGSGKLFF.

V and J are TRBV3-1 (or the pseudogene TRBV3-2) and TRBJ1-3, with no clear D. Trimming removed 1 base at V and 0 bases at J, with 10 bases between. This CDR3 is built from 16 residues. From germline, CDR1 is LGHDT and CDR2 YNNKEL (reference sequence). CDR3 nucleotides: TGTGCCAGCAGCCAAGGGCTGTTAAGCTCTGGAAACACCATATATTTT. It translates to CASSQGLLSSGNTIYF.

With regard to this clone: Within the sample, other DNA sequences also encode this same CDR3. The chain combines TRBV6-4 with TRBJ1-1; maybe TRBD1 (6 bases). The CDR3 has 13 amino acids. CDR1 and CDR2 from the germline V gene are MRHNA and SNTAGT. V shed 2 bases and J shed 5 bases, with 9 bases lying between them. The DNA for the CDR3 is TGTGCCAGCAGTGACAGGGGGGGAACTGAAGCTTTCTTT. Translating it yields CASSDRGGTEAFF.

This clone was seen more than once but under ten times. The chain carries TRBV24-1 and TRBJ2-2; no clear D. The CDR3 is 14 amino acids. Germline V gives CDR1 KGHDR, CDR2 SFDVKD. V gave up 5 bases and J gave up 0 bases, with 6 bases separating them. In DNA, the CDR3 is TGTGCCACCAGTGCGGGCCCGAACACCGGGGAGCTGTTTTTT. Amino acid sequence: CATSAGPNTGELFF.

The chain couples TRBV7-3 to TRBJ2-2; TRBD2 agrees at 11 bases. V was clipped by 5 bases and J by 4 bases; unmatched bases: 6. Germline V gene lookup returns CDR1 SGHTA and CDR2 FQGTGA. There are 16 residues in the CDR3. CDR3 DNA: TGTGCCAGCAGCGAAACTAGCGGGGGTAGCACCGGGGAGCTGTTTTTT. Its translation: CASSETSGGSTGELFF.

The V gene is TRBV10-1, the J gene TRBJ2-7, with 8 bases lining up with TRBD1. The ends lost 6 bases at V and 5 bases at J; junction bases unmatched: 3. Germline V gene data show CDR1 as WNHNN and CDR2 as SYGVQD (reference sequence). CDR3 length equals 12 residues. The CDR3 is CASSDRGNEQYF. CDR3 coding DNA: TGCGCCAGCAGCGACAGGGGCAACGAGCAGTACTTC.

The J gene is TRBJ2-3, the V gene TRBV24-1; no definite D call. Trimming removed 3 bases from V and 0 bases from J, with 3 bases in between. This CDR3 is built from 13 residues. The germline gives CDR1 KGHDR, CDR2 SFDVKD. The DNA of the CDR3 is TGTGCCACCAGTGATACAAGCACAGATACGCAGTATTTT. Encoded protein: CATSDTSTDTQYF.